This T cell receptor (beta chain) derives from a study of OX40 agonist ivuxolimab in advanced cancers. Study-wide context: Ivuxolimab, which targeted the costimulatory receptor OX40 (CD134), was an agonistic, fully human IgG2 monoclonal antibody. Intravenous ivuxolimab was administered to patients every 2 weeks at six dose levels: 0.01, 0.1, 0.3, 1.5, 3 and 10 mg/kg. Of the roughly 50 dose-escalation patients, hepatocellular carcinoma was present in some 19, melanoma in approximately 15, renal cell carcinoma in 9 and head and neck cancer in 9. In the dose-escalation cohort, roughly 80% of patients were male, and the mean age was approximately 64 years, with a range of roughly 20 to 85. Patients were allowed to have had prior anti-PD-1, anti-PD-L1 or anti-CTLA-4 therapy, and less than 45% of the dose-escalation patients had previously received checkpoint inhibitors. Partial responses were achieved by three dose-escalation patients, of whom one had hepatocellular carcinoma and two had cutaneous melanoma. Peripheral TCRbeta sequencing aimed to test whether ivuxolimab altered TCR sequence diversity and caused clonal T-cell expansion. The paper describes the monotherapy dose-escalation part (N ≈ 52 patients) of the phase I trial of ivuxolimab. Results and caveats for the whole study, not just this receptor: After ivuxolimab, more expanded clones were found on average in CD8+ T cells than in CD4+ T cells. Antigen specificity was not determined for the clonally expanded peripheral T cells. Clonal expansion of both CD4+ and CD8+ blood T cells was observed from baseline to week 6 at doses 0.1 to 3.0 mg/kg. Partial responders in the 0.1-3.0 mg/kg groups had among the lowest normalized peripheral clonal expansion, especially among CD8+ T cells. Low levels of normalized T-cell clonal expansion were also seen in some patients who did not respond.

As for this clone: Its recognized antigen is unknown. No much larger clone is present one base from it, and per-base qualities are unavailable.

The trial excluded patients who had a history of autoimmune disease or who were on systemic immunosuppression. Peripheral blood for TCR sequencing was collected from all dose cohorts at baseline, on cycle 4 day 1, and on cycle 7 day 1. The samples were drawn from a first-in-human, open-label, multicenter phase I dose-escalation trial of ivuxolimab. Adults with locally advanced or metastatic melanoma, renal cell, hepatocellular, or head and neck squamous cell carcinoma were enrolled in the trial. Before TCR sequencing, CD4+ T cells and CD8+ T cells were sorted from peripheral blood as separate populations. To sequence the TCRbeta CDR3 region, genomic DNA was isolated from the sorted cells. TCRbeta CDR3 regions were sequenced using the immunoSEQ Assay. Held by TCRdb, this immuneACCESS table contains in-frame sequences only and omits some clones. Under half of the omission traces to an unresolved V gene where checked; the cause of the rest is unknown. Across this sample there are around 83,000 clones, with 88% seen only once. The ten largest clones add up to 4.1% of the sample.

Sequences MNHNS (CDR1) and SASEGT (CDR2) are obtained from the germline V gene. The junction shows trimming of 1 base on V and 0 bases on J, plus 9 bases between the germline ends. Including the terminal cysteine and phenylalanine, the CDR3 comprises 16 residues. The entry retains the CDR3 DNA only, 48 bases that are in frame from base 1. The sample in question was CD4+ or CD8+ T cells sorted from blood, obtained in a trial of the OX40 agonist ivuxolimab. The sequence derives from an adult with an advanced solid tumor such as melanoma, head and neck, liver or kidney cancer. The chain links TRBV6-1 with TRBJ2-2, with TRBD2 perhaps the D gene, on 5 matching bases. Read as DNA, the sequence is TGTGCCAGCAGTGAAGTTGACTACCCGAACACCGGGGAGCTGTTTTTT. It translates to CASSEVDYPNTGELFF.